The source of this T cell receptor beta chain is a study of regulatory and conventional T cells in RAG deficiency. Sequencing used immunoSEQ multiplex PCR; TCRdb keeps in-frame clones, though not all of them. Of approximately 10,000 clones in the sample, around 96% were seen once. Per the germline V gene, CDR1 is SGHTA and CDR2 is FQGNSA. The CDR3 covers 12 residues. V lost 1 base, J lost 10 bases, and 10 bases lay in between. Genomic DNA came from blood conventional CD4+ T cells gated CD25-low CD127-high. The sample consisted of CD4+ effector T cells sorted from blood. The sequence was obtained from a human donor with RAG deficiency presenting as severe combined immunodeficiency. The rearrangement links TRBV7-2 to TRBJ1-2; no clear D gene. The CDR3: CASSLGRNVYTF. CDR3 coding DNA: TGTGCCAGCAGCTTAGGGCGGAATGTCTACACCTTC.